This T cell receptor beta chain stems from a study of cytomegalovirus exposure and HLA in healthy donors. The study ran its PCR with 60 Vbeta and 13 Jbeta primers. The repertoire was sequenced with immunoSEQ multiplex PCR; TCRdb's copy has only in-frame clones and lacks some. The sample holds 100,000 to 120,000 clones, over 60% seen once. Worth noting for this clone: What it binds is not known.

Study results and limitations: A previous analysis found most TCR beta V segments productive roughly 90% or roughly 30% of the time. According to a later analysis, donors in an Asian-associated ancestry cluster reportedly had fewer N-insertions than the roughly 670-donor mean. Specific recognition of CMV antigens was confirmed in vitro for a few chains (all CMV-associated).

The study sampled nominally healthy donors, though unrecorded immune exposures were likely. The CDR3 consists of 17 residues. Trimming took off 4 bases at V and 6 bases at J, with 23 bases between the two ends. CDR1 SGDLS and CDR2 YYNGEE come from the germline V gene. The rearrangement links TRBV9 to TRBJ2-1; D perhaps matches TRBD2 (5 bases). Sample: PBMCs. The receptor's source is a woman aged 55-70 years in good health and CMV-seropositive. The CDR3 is CASSPNTGRVKCNEQFF. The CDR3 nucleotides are TGTGCCAGCAGCCCAAATACTGGGAGAGTAAAATGCAATGAGCAGTTCTTC.